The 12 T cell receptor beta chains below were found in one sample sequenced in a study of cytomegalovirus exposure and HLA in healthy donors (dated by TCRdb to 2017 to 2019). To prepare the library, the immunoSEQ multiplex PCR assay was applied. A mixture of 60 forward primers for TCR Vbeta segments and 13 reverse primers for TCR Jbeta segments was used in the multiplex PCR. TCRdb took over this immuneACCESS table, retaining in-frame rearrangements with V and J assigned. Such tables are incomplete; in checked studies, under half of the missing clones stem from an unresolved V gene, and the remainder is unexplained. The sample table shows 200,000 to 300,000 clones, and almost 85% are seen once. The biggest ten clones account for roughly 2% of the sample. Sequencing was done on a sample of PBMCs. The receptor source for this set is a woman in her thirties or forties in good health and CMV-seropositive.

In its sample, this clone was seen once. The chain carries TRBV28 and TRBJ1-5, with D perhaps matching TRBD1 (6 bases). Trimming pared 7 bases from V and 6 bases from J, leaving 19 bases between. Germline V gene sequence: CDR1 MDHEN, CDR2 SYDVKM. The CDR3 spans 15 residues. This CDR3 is CASNPGGLSSQPQHF. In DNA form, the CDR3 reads TGTGCCAGCAATCCGGGGGGCCTCTCCTCTCAGCCCCAGCATTTT.

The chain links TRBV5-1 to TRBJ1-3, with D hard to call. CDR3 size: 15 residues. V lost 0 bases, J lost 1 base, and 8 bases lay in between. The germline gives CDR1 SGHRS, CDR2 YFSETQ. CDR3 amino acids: CASSLGLNSGNTIYF. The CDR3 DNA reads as TGCGCCAGCAGCTTGGGACTGAATTCTGGAAACACCATATATTTT.

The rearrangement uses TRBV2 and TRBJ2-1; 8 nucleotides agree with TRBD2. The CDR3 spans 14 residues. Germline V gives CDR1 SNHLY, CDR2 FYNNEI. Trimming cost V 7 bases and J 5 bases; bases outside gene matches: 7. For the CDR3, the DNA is TGTGCCAGCAAGGACCGGGAGGGCCACAATGAGCAGTTCTTC. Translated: CASKDREGHNEQFF.

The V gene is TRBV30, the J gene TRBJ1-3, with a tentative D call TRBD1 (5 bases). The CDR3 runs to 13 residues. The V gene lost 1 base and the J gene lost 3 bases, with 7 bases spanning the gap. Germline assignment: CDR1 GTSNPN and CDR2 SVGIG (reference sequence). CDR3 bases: TGTGCCTGGAGTGACACAGGTGGAAACACCATATATTTT. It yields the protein CAWSDTGGNTIYF.

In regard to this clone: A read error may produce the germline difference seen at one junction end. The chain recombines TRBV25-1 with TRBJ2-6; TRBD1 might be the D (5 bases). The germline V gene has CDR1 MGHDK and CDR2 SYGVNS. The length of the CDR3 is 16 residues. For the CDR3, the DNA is TGTGCCAGCAGTGAAAATAAAGGCTCTGGGGCCAACGGCCTGACTTTC. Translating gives CASSENKGSGANGLTF.

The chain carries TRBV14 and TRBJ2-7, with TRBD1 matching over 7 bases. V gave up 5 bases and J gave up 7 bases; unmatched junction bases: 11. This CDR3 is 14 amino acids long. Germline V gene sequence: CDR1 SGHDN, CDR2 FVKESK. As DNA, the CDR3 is TGTGCCAGCAGCGAGGGGAGACAGGGATATGAGCAGTACTTC. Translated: CASSEGRQGYEQYF.

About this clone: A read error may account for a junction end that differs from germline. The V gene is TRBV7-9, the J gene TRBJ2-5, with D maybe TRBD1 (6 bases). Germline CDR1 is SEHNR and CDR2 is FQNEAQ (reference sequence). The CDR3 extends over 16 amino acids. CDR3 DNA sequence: TGTTCCAGCAGCCTTTCGGGATTGACAGGATCAGAGACCCAGTACTTC. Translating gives CSSSLSGLTGSETQYF.

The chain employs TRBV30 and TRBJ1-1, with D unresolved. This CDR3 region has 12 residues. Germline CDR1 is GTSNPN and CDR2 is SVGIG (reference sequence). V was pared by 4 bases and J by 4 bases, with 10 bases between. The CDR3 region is CAWNGEATEAFF. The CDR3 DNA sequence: TGTGCCTGGAATGGGGAGGCCACTGAAGCTTTCTTT.

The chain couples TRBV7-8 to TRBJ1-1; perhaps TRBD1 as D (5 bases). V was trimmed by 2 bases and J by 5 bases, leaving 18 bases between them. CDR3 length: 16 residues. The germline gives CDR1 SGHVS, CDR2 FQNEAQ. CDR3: CASSLFGALSGTEAFF. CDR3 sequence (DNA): TGTGCCAGCAGCTTATTTGGGGCCCTAAGTGGGACTGAAGCTTTCTTT.

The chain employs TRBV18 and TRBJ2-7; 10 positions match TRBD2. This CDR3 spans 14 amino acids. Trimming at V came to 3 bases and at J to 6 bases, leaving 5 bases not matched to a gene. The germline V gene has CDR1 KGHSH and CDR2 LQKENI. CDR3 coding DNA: TGTGCCAGCTCACCCCTAGCGGGAGTTTCCGAGCAGTACTTC. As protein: CASSPLAGVSEQYF.

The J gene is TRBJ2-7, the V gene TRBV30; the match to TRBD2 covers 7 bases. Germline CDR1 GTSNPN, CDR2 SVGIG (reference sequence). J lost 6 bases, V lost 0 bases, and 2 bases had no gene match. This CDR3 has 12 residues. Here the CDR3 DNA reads TGTGCCTGGAGTGTGGGGACTATCGAGCAGTACTTC. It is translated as CAWSVGTIEQYF.

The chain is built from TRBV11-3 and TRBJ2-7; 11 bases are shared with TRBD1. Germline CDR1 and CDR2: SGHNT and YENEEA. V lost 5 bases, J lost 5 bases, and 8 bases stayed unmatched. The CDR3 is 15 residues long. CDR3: CASSPRTGGVDEQYF. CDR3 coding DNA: TGTGCCAGCAGCCCGAGGACAGGGGGCGTCGACGAGCAGTACTTC.